Presented here are 24 T cell receptor beta chains from one specimen sequenced in a study of blood T cell repertoires in COVID-19. Some clones are missing from TCRdb's copy, which holds only in-frame ones; the method was immunoSEQ multiplex PCR. The sample yields roughly 320,000 clones, 85% to 95% seen once. Sequencing input: PBMCs or T cells enriched from blood (not recorded which). These receptors were taken from a woman aged 25-40 years who had been exposed to COVID-19.

This chain joins TRBV15 and TRBJ2-7, with 7 nucleotides matching TRBD2. CDR3 length: 16 amino acids. Germline V CDR1 and CDR2: LNHNV, YYDKDF (reference sequence). J was trimmed by 5 bases and V by 9 bases; bases with no gene match: 19. The CDR3 loop reads CATSDRLAQFKHEQYF. For the CDR3, the DNA is TGTGCCACGAGCGATAGACTAGCTCAATTTAAACACGAGCAGTACTTC.

The chain couples TRBV4-2 to TRBJ2-7, with 9 nucleotides matching TRBD1. This CDR3 contains 14 residues. Germline loops: CDR1 LGHNA, CDR2 YNFKEQ. With V trimmed by 7 bases and J by 3 bases, 7 bases remained unmatched. CDR3 residues: CASKQGAEDYEQYF. The CDR3 bases are TGTGCCAGCAAACAGGGGGCTGAGGACTACGAGCAGTACTTC.

J is TRBJ2-3 and V is TRBV4-3; 8 bases map to TRBD2. The CDR3 runs 17 residues. Unmatched junction bases numbered 6, after V lost 1 base and J lost 0 bases. Germline-derived CDR1 and CDR2 are LGHNA and YSLEER. The CDR3 sequence is CASSQGTSGYSTDTQYF. The CDR3 nucleotides are TGCGCCAGCAGCCAAGGAACTAGCGGATATAGCACAGATACGCAGTATTTT.

The genes are TRBV20-1 and TRBJ1-5; no clear D gene. Trimming shortened V by 3 bases and J by 0 bases, and 12 bases separated the two germline ends. CDR3 length: 15 amino acids. The germline V gene has CDR1 DFQATT and CDR2 SNEGSKA (reference sequence). For the CDR3, the DNA is TGCAGTGCTAGTACAGTTCTTTATAGCAATCAGCCCCAGCATTTT. Protein: CSASTVLYSNQPQHF.

V and J are TRBV4-1 and TRBJ2-5; maybe TRBD1 (6 bases). The length of the CDR3 is 14 residues. Trimming shortened V by 2 bases and J by 2 bases, and 9 bases separated the two germline ends. Germline loops: CDR1 MGHRA, CDR2 YSYEKL. The CDR3 DNA reads as TGCGCCAGCAGCCAATGGACAGCACAAGAGACCCAGTACTTC. Protein sequence: CASSQWTAQETQYF.

This clone was seen more than once but under ten times. The chain couples TRBV27 to TRBJ2-7; 10 bases align to TRBD1. Per the germline V gene, CDR1 is MNHEY and CDR2 is SMNVEV (reference sequence). The CDR3 is made up of 14 amino acids. J was trimmed by 6 bases and V by 6 bases; bases with no gene match: 8. CDR3 DNA: TGTGCCAGCAGCCGCTCGGGACAGGGGCGCGAGCAGTACTTC. As protein: CASSRSGQGREQYF.

The V gene is TRBV4-2, the J gene TRBJ2-1, with 9 bases fitting TRBD2. The CDR3 contains 15 residues. Germline CDR1 reads LGHNA; CDR2 reads YNFKEQ. The V segment lost 4 bases and the J segment 4 bases; nucleotides outside the gene matches: 5. The DNA of the CDR3 is TGTGCCAGCAGCCTAGCGGGGGCCGAATACAATGAGCAGTTCTTC. Amino acids: CASSLAGAEYNEQFF.

The chain uses TRBV5-8 and TRBJ2-7; D remains ambiguous. V dropped 4 bases and J dropped 1 base, with 9 bases sitting between them. Germline lookup yields CDR1 SGHTS and CDR2 YDEGEE. This CDR3 spans 13 amino acids. The CDR3 sequence is CASSHFFSYEQYF. CDR3 in DNA: TGTGCCAGCAGCCACTTTTTTTCCTACGAGCAGTACTTC.

This chain connects TRBV7-6 to TRBJ1-4; D gene ambiguous. Germline lookup yields CDR1 SGHVS and CDR2 FNYEAQ. This CDR3 spans 17 amino acids. The V and J ends lost 3 bases and 0 bases respectively, with 14 bases between them. The CDR3: CASSFVPRFATNEKLFF. The CDR3 bases are TGTGCCAGCAGCTTTGTACCCAGATTTGCAACTAATGAAAAACTGTTTTTT.

This clone has only one observation. The chain couples TRBV5-4 to TRBJ1-5; 8 nucleotides align to TRBD1. This CDR3 is built from 14 residues. The V segment lost 3 bases and the J segment 2 bases; nucleotides outside the gene matches: 1. Germline CDR1 SGHNT, CDR2 YYREEE (reference sequence). CDR3 sequence (DNA): TGTGCCAGCAGCTCGGACAGGGGCAATCAGCCCCAGCATTTT. It specifies CASSSDRGNQPQHF.

The CDR3 nucleotides are TGTGCCAGCTCACCACCGAGACAGGGTTACGGTGAGCAGTTCTTC. Translated: CASSPPRQGYGEQFF. The chain uses TRBV18 and TRBJ2-1; 7 positions agree with TRBD1. Germline V gene sequence: CDR1 KGHSH, CDR2 LQKENI. CDR3 length: 15 residues. Trimming at V came to 0 bases and at J to 9 bases, leaving 8 bases not matched to a gene.

The chain carries TRBV19 and TRBJ1-1; no clear D gene. This CDR3 spans 12 amino acids. Germline loops: CDR1 LNHDA, CDR2 SQIVND (reference sequence). V was cut by 5 bases and J by 1 base, with 5 bases left in between. The CDR3 nucleotides are TGTGCCAGTAGTTTTCGGAACACTGAAGCTTTCTTT. This translates into CASSFRNTEAFF.

The J gene is TRBJ1-1, the V gene TRBV7-8; possibly TRBD1 for D (6 bases). The germline gives CDR1 SGHVS, CDR2 FQNEAQ. The ends were cut back, 7 bases at V and 1 base at J, with 19 bases in the middle. The CDR3 is 16 amino acids. The CDR3 DNA is TGTGCCAGCACCCCAGGTTTGTGGACAGCGAACACTGAAGCTTTCTTT. It encodes CASTPGLWTANTEAFF.

The chain joins TRBV2 to TRBJ1-1, with no clear D. Trimming removed 6 bases from V and 1 base from J, with 15 bases in between. The germline CDR1 and CDR2 sequences are SNHLY and FYNNEI. The CDR3 is 15 amino acids. CDR3 nucleotides: TGTGCCAGCAGAAAACTACTAGTTGAGAACACTGAAGCTTTCTTT. The encoded protein is CASRKLLVENTEAFF.

A single count supports this clone. The V call is TRBV13, the J call TRBJ2-7, with D possibly matching TRBD2 (6 bases). Germline V gives CDR1 PRHDT, CDR2 FYEKMQ (reference sequence). Trimming took 4 bases from V and 2 from J, leaving 12 bases between them. This CDR3 contains 14 residues. The CDR3 spells CASSSSWGAYEQYF. Here the CDR3 DNA reads TGTGCCAGCAGCTCCTCCTGGGGGGCCTACGAGCAGTACTTC.

The rearrangement uses TRBV3-1 (or the pseudogene TRBV3-2) and TRBJ1-3, with no clear D. Germline V gene data show CDR1 as LGHDT and CDR2 as YNNKEL (reference sequence). This CDR3 spans 14 amino acids. V dropped 1 base and J dropped 5 bases, with 9 bases sitting between them. The CDR3 here is CASSQVSQRNTIYF. Written as DNA, the CDR3 is TGTGCCAGCAGCCAAGTATCACAGAGAAACACCATATATTTT.

The J gene is TRBJ2-7, the V gene TRBV9; perhaps TRBD1 as D (6 bases). The CDR3 is 15 amino acids. V was shortened by 2 bases and J by 2 bases, with 14 bases between the two germline ends. Germline lookup yields CDR1 SGDLS and CDR2 YYNGEE. CDR3 residues: CASSVDRLGTYEQYF. Here the CDR3 DNA reads TGTGCCAGCAGCGTCGACAGGCTTGGGACCTACGAGCAGTACTTC.

This clone was seen only once. The rearrangement joins TRBV9 to TRBJ1-1; D call uncertain. CDR3 length equals 15 residues. Germline V CDR1 and CDR2: SGDLS, YYNGEE. V shed 0 bases and J shed 11 bases, with 20 bases lying between them. CDR3 in DNA: TGTGCCAGCAGCGTAGGTAAGAGCGAGGTTTCGGGGGCTTTCTTT. This translates into CASSVGKSEVSGAFF.

This clone was counted between two and nine times. This chain connects TRBV18 to TRBJ1-4; 9 positions agree with TRBD1. The CDR3 runs 17 residues. CDR1 and CDR2 from the germline V gene are KGHSH and LQKENI. V dropped 0 bases and J dropped 3; count of bases not matched to a gene: 5. Written as DNA, the CDR3 is TGTGCCAGCTCACCACCGGACAGGGGAGGAGCTAATGAAAAACTGTTTTTT. Its translation is CASSPPDRGGANEKLFF.

This clone was detected a few times. This chain uses TRBV9 with TRBJ2-3; 8 bases are a match to TRBD2. J lost 0 bases, V lost 5 bases, and 2 bases had no gene match. This CDR3 spans 14 amino acids. Germline loops: CDR1 SGDLS, CDR2 YYNGEE. The CDR3 loop reads CASSLAGSTDTQYF. In DNA, the CDR3 is TGTGCCAGCAGTTTAGCGGGAAGCACAGATACGCAGTATTTT.

The CDR3 protein is CASSHRDREVGTGELFF. CDR3 nucleotide sequence: TGCGCCAGCAGCCACAGGGACAGGGAAGTGGGGACCGGGGAGCTGTTTTTT. This chain joins TRBV4-1 and TRBJ2-2, with 9 bases matching TRBD1. The V and J ends lost 3 bases and 5 bases, in that order; junction bases with no gene match: 10. CDR3 length: 17 amino acids. From germline, CDR1 is MGHRA and CDR2 YSYEKL.

J is TRBJ1-1 and V is TRBV6-1; the D is unclear. This CDR3 is 14 amino acids long. Germline V gene lookup returns CDR1 MNHNS and CDR2 SASEGT. Trimming stripped 3 bases from V and 0 bases from J, with 8 bases between. CDR3 DNA sequence: TGTGCCAGCAGTGAGGGCGAGATGAACACTGAAGCTTTCTTT. Protein: CASSEGEMNTEAFF.

The chain links TRBV6-2 or TRBV6-3 to TRBJ1-1, with D perhaps TRBD1 (5 bases). V lost 2 bases and J 2 bases, leaving 9 bases between the germline ends. The CDR3 contains 14 residues. Looked up from germline, CDR1 is MNHEY and CDR2 is SVGEGT. Here the CDR3 reads CASSYHTGNTEAFF. The CDR3, as DNA: TGTGCCAGCAGTTACCACACAGGTAACACTGAAGCTTTCTTT.

V is TRBV5-1 and J is TRBJ2-7, with D possibly being TRBD2 (5 bases). From germline, CDR1 is SGHRS and CDR2 YFSETQ. The CDR3 has 14 residues. Deletions cut 1 base from V and 4 bases from J, with 12 bases between. CDR3 region: CASSLTAVSYEQYF. The DNA of the CDR3 is TGCGCCAGCAGCTTGACAGCGGTTAGTTACGAGCAGTACTTC.